The T cell receptor beta chain described here comes from a study of beta chain features in type 1 diabetes. The sequenced template was cDNA made from the entire isolated RNA. The assay was immunoSEQ multiplex PCR, and TCRdb's table has in-frame clones only and misses some. In the table there are some 99,000 clones, around 40% of which are singletons. V lost 7 bases to trimming and J lost 5 bases, with 20 bases between them. The CDR3 runs 14 residues. Germline CDR1 GTSNPN, CDR2 SVGIG (reference sequence). This sequence was found in a woman aged 18-29 years in good health. This chain connects TRBV30 to TRBJ2-5; D possibly corresponds to TRBD1 (5 bases). The sequencing input was stem cell memory CD4+ T cells from blood. The CDR3 loop is CASSGPWGRETQYF. The CDR3 coding sequence is TGTGCCTCCTCGGGCCCCTGGGGCCGTGAGACCCAGTACTTC.